A single sample is the source of the 30 T cell receptor beta chains below, sequenced in a study of blood T cell repertoires in COVID-19. Clones were read by immunoSEQ multiplex PCR, and TCRdb kept only the in-frame ones, dropping some. Among 70,000 to 90,000 clones, around 78% were seen once, and the ten largest hold about 20%. What was sequenced was peripheral blood. The origin of the receptors is a woman of 80 years or more with acute or convalescent COVID-19.

For this clone: At one end, the junction sequence differs from germline, possibly due to a read error. The V gene is TRBV7-9, the J gene TRBJ2-7, with 7 bases fitting TRBD2. This CDR3 has 15 residues. CDR1 is SEHNR, CDR2 FQNEAQ, per germline (reference sequence). CDR3 region: CASSLGGGSSHEQYF. DNA of the CDR3: TGTGCCAGCAGCTTAGGGGGCGGGAGCTCCCACGAGCAGTACTTC.

This clone has only one observation. In nucleotides, the CDR3 is TGTGCCAGCAGTTTGGGGGGTTGGGAGACCCAGTACTTC. The encoded protein is CASSLGGWETQYF. The chain couples TRBV12-3 or TRBV12-4 to TRBJ2-5; perhaps TRBD2 as D (6 bases). The V end was cut by 3 bases, the J end by 5 bases, with 10 bases between. CDR3 length: 13 amino acids.

V gene TRBV3-1 (or the pseudogene TRBV3-2) combines with J gene TRBJ1-4, with 7 positions matching TRBD1. V gave up 0 bases and J gave up 7 bases; unmatched junction bases: 5. The CDR3 extends over 15 amino acids. CDR1 is LGHDT and CDR2 is YNNKEL in the germline V gene (reference sequence). CDR3 nucleotides: TGTGCCAGCAGCCAAGATCAGGGACAGTCTGAAAAACTGTTTTTT. It codes for CASSQDQGQSEKLFF.

The chain is built from TRBV7-9 and TRBJ1-1; 7 positions agree with TRBD1. The CDR3 loop spans 14 amino acids. Looked up from germline, CDR1 is SEHNR and CDR2 is FQNEAQ (reference sequence). V was clipped by 8 bases and J by 0 bases; unmatched bases: 6. The CDR3 coding sequence is TGTGCCAGCGGGACAGCCCCTGTGAACACTGAAGCTTTCTTT. This codes for CASGTAPVNTEAFF.

The V and J genes are TRBV10-3 and TRBJ1-1; TRBD1 aligns across 9 bases. The trim removed 6 bases at V and 4 bases at J, leaving 6 bases unmatched. CDR1 and CDR2 (germline): ENHRY, SYGVKD. This CDR3 has 14 residues. The CDR3 protein is CAIRTTGQGTEAFF. The CDR3 DNA reads TGTGCCATCAGGACCACGGGACAGGGCACTGAAGCTTTCTTT.

V gene TRBV11-2 combines with J gene TRBJ1-2; 8 bases are shared with TRBD1. The CDR3 totals 15 residues. Looked up from germline, CDR1 is SGHAT and CDR2 is FQNNGV. With 7 bases clipped from V and 8 bases from J, the junction kept 15 bases outside the gene matches. This CDR3 reads CASNFHSGGARGYTF. The CDR3 nucleotides read TGTGCCAGCAACTTCCACTCAGGGGGCGCGAGAGGCTACACCTTC.

The chain has TRBV10-1 and TRBJ1-1; D uncertain. The germline V gene has CDR1 WNHNN and CDR2 SYGVQD (reference sequence). The CDR3 is 12 amino acids. V lost 3 bases, J lost 2 bases, and 4 bases lay in between. This chain's CDR3 is CASSEANTEAFF. DNA for the CDR3: TGCGCCAGCAGTGAAGCAAACACTGAAGCTTTCTTT.

This clone has only one observation. The V and J genes are TRBV19 and TRBJ1-6; 8 bases are shared with TRBD1. The V gene end was trimmed by 6 bases and the J gene end by 5 bases; junction bases not matched to a gene: 9. Germline V CDR1 and CDR2: LNHDA, SQIVND (reference sequence). The CDR3 spans 16 residues. DNA for the CDR3: TGTGCCAGTAGCCGCGGACAGGGTGCCCATAATTCACCCCTCCACTTT. Its protein product is CASSRGQGAHNSPLHF.

The chain recombines TRBV5-4 with TRBJ1-3, with TRBD1 matching 7 bases. The germline CDR1 and CDR2 sequences are SGHNT and YYREEE (reference sequence). The trim removed 2 bases at V and 4 bases at J, leaving 3 bases unmatched. This CDR3 spans 14 amino acids. The CDR3 spells CASSFPGQGNTIYF. The CDR3 DNA reads TGTGCCAGCAGCTTTCCGGGACAGGGAAACACCATATATTTT.

The genes are TRBV7-2 and TRBJ2-7; D ambiguous. The CDR3 is 13 residues long. V was trimmed by 5 bases and J by 2 bases, leaving 10 bases between them. Germline values: CDR1 SGHTA, CDR2 FQGNSA. Here the CDR3 reads CASSPVQAYEQYF. CDR3 sequence (DNA): TGTGCCAGCAGCCCCGTACAAGCCTACGAGCAGTACTTC.

The V and J genes are TRBV5-4 and TRBJ2-3; D is possibly TRBD2 (5 bases). This CDR3 has 14 amino acids. Germline CDR1 reads SGHNT; CDR2 reads YYREEE (reference sequence). V gave up 0 bases and J gave up 4 bases, with 9 bases separating them. In nucleotides, the CDR3 is TGTGCCAGCAGCTTGGTCCTAGCTGCAGATACGCAGTATTTT. Its translation is CASSLVLAADTQYF.

This clone was counted between two and nine times. The chain links TRBV6-2 or TRBV6-3 to TRBJ2-5, with D perhaps matching TRBD2 (7 bases). The CDR3 has 15 amino acids. CDR1 is MNHEY, CDR2 SVGEGT, per germline. Trimming cost V 0 bases and J 2 bases, with 10 bases left between them. The CDR3 DNA reads as TGTGCCAGCAGTTACTCAAGCGGGACACAAGAGACCCAGTACTTC. It is translated as CASSYSSGTQETQYF.

This chain joins TRBV6-1 and TRBJ2-1; weak D call: TRBD1 (5 bases). Germline-derived CDR1 and CDR2 are MNHNS and SASEGT. The CDR3 is 14 residues long. V lost 1 base, J lost 5 bases, and 9 bases lay in between. CDR3 DNA: TGTGCCAGCAGTGAAGTCGGCAGGGACAATGAGCAGTTCTTC. Its protein is CASSEVGRDNEQFF.

This clone has just a few counts. The V gene is TRBV7-8, the J gene TRBJ1-1; 8 nucleotides match TRBD1. The germline gives CDR1 SGHVS, CDR2 FQNEAQ. This CDR3 comprises 15 residues. Unmatched junction bases numbered 7, after V lost 4 bases and J lost 3 bases. Here the CDR3 DNA reads TGTGCCAGCAGCTCTGAACAGGGGGTAGACACTGAAGCTTTCTTT. This sequence encodes CASSSEQGVDTEAFF. Complete variable domain (other parts from reference TRBV7-8 and TRBJ1-1): GAGVSQSPRYKVAKRGQDVALRCDPISGHVSLFWYQQALGQGPEFLTYFQNEAQLDKSGLPSDRFFAERPEGSVSTLKIQRTQQEDSAVYLCASSSEQGVDTEAFFGQGTRLTVV.

The J gene is TRBJ1-5, the V gene TRBV30, with a tentative D call TRBD1 (6 bases). This CDR3 is built from 13 residues. The V and J ends lost 1 base and 7 bases respectively, with 11 bases between them. Germline V lookup: CDR1 GTSNPN, CDR2 SVGIG (reference sequence). The CDR3 sequence: CAWSEGGAQPQHF. The DNA for the CDR3 is TGTGCCTGGAGTGAAGGGGGGGCCCAGCCCCAGCATTTT.

The chain joins TRBV10-1 to TRBJ2-7, with 14 bases aligning to TRBD2. The germline V gene encodes CDR1 WNHNN and CDR2 SYGVQD (reference sequence). The CDR3 totals 18 residues. With V trimmed by 5 bases and J by 5 bases, 14 bases remained unmatched. CDR3 residues: CASSTPGLAGVVLDEQYF. The CDR3, as DNA: TGCGCCAGCAGTACACCGGGACTAGCGGGGGTGGTCCTCGACGAGCAGTACTTC.

V gene TRBV19 combines with J gene TRBJ2-7, with 11 bases fitting TRBD2. Germline loops: CDR1 LNHDA, CDR2 SQIVND (reference sequence). This CDR3 is built from 19 residues. With 1 base clipped from V and 3 bases from J, the junction kept 14 bases outside the gene matches. DNA of the CDR3: TGTGCCAGTAGTATAGGTCCTAGCGGGAGGCCGGACCCAGGCTACGAGCAGTACTTC. Its translation is CASSIGPSGRPDPGYEQYF. Full variable domain (outside the CDR3, taken from reference TRBV19 and TRBJ2-7): DGGITQSPKYLFRKEGQNVTLSCEQNLNHDAMYWYRQDPGQGLRLIYYSQIVNDFQKGDIAEGYSVSREKKESFPLTVTSAQKNPTAFYLCASSIGPSGRPDPGYEQYFGPGTRLTVT.

The V gene is TRBV3-1 (or the pseudogene TRBV3-2), the J gene TRBJ2-1; no clear D. The CDR3 runs to 15 residues. Trimming removed 2 bases from V and 3 bases from J, with 11 bases in between. CDR1 LGHDT and CDR2 YNNKEL come from the germline V gene (reference sequence). The CDR3 region has the DNA TGTGCCAGCAGCCAATCCTTTTTTTACTACAATGAGCAGTTCTTC. Translating it yields CASSQSFFYYNEQFF.

The V call is TRBV7-3, the J call TRBJ2-5, with 8 bases that match TRBD2. The J segment lost 5 bases and the V segment lost 5 bases, leaving 4 bases of the junction unmatched. The CDR3 is 13 amino acids. CDR1 and CDR2 (germline): SGHTA, FQGTGA. In nucleotides, the CDR3 is TGTGCCAGCAGCCGCGGGACTAGGGAGACCCAGTACTTC. Amino acids: CASSRGTRETQYF.

J is TRBJ1-2 and V is TRBV6-5; TRBD1 matches 8 bases. This CDR3 comprises 14 residues. Trimming removed 6 bases from V and 4 bases from J; junction bases left unmatched: 7. CDR1 and CDR2 (germline): MNHEY, SVGAGI. The CDR3 is CASSTRGRTYGYTF. The CDR3 DNA reads TGTGCCAGCAGCACCAGGGGGCGGACCTATGGCTACACCTTC.

This chain links TRBV2 with TRBJ2-1, with 9 bases fitting TRBD2. The CDR3 loop spans 15 amino acids. The junction had 10 bases not matched to a gene; V was cut back by 5 bases and J by 8 bases. Germline V CDR1 and CDR2: SNHLY, FYNNEI. In nucleotides, the CDR3 is TGTGCCAGCAGTCCAGGGGGACTAGCTCTCTATGAGCAGTTCTTC. Residues: CASSPGGLALYEQFF.

The chain employs TRBV19 and TRBJ2-4, with 11 bases that match TRBD1. The CDR3 spans 15 residues. Germline CDR1 LNHDA, CDR2 SQIVND (reference sequence). V gave up 6 bases and J gave up 3 bases; unmatched junction bases: 4. The CDR3 is CASSPGTGGKNIQYF. The CDR3 DNA sequence: TGTGCCAGTAGCCCCGGGACAGGGGGCAAAAACATTCAGTACTTC.

The chain employs TRBV19 and TRBJ1-5; 7 bases are a match to TRBD1. With 4 bases clipped from V and 2 bases from J, the junction kept 8 bases outside the gene matches. The germline gives CDR1 LNHDA, CDR2 SQIVND (reference sequence). This CDR3 comprises 16 residues. CDR3 loop: CASSKGGLAGNQPQHF. CDR3 DNA sequence: TGTGCCAGTAGTAAAGGGGGCCTTGCGGGCAATCAGCCCCAGCATTTT. Looking up the rest from reference TRBV19 and TRBJ1-5 gives the full variable domain: DGGITQSPKYLFRKEGQNVTLSCEQNLNHDAMYWYRQDPGQGLRLIYYSQIVNDFQKGDIAEGYSVSREKKESFPLTVTSAQKNPTAFYLCASSKGGLAGNQPQHFGDGTRLSIL.

The genes are TRBV6-5 and TRBJ2-7, with 8 bases identical to TRBD1. In germline, CDR1 is MNHEY, CDR2 SVGAGI. The CDR3 is 14 residues long. Trimming took 5 bases from V and 3 from J; bases not matched to a gene: 6. For the CDR3, the DNA is TGTGCCAGCAGTCCCCGACAGGGGAACTACGAGCAGTACTTC. It is translated as CASSPRQGNYEQYF.

The chain joins TRBV11-2 to TRBJ1-6, with 7 bases lining up with TRBD1. V was pared by 6 bases and J by 7 bases, with 15 bases of the junction left unmatched. CDR1 and CDR2 (germline): SGHAT, FQNNGV. The CDR3 has 17 residues. The CDR3 is CASRTRQGGLSNSPLHF. CDR3 bases: TGTGCCAGCAGGACCCGACAGGGTGGGCTTTCAAATTCACCCCTCCACTTT.

The gene calls are TRBV30 and TRBJ1-2; a weak D match, TRBD1 (5 bases). V lost 4 bases to trimming and J lost 4 bases, with 10 bases between them. CDR3 size: 12 residues. Germline values: CDR1 GTSNPN, CDR2 SVGIG (reference sequence). The CDR3, as DNA: TGTGCCTGGATTGGGGGGATCTATGGCTACACCTTC. Translation: CAWIGGIYGYTF.

The rearrangement links TRBV3-1 (or the pseudogene TRBV3-2) to TRBJ2-3, with 10 positions matching TRBD2. The CDR3 is 18 residues long. Germline CDR1 and CDR2: LGHDT and YNNKEL (reference sequence). Trimming at V came to 5 bases and at J to 0 bases, leaving 11 bases not matched to a gene. The CDR3 bases are TGTGCCAGCAGCTCGTGGAGCGGGGGGGCCACTAGCACAGATACGCAGTATTTT. As protein: CASSSWSGGATSTDTQYF.

This chain uses TRBV14 with TRBJ1-2; TRBD1 might be the D (6 bases). Trimming removed 1 base at V and 6 bases at J, with 21 bases between. This CDR3 has 17 residues. Germline V gene lookup returns CDR1 SGHDN and CDR2 FVKESK. The CDR3 DNA sequence: TGTGCCAGCAGCCAAGTGGGCCGGACAGTAAATTCGGATGGCTACACCTTC. Its translation is CASSQVGRTVNSDGYTF.

The chain joins TRBV5-4 to TRBJ2-3; 9 bases fit TRBD1. V lost 3 bases to trimming and J lost 2 bases; unmatched junction nucleotides: 4. The CDR3 has 15 residues. Looked up from germline, CDR1 is SGHNT and CDR2 is YYREEE (reference sequence). This CDR3 reads CASSWGTGNTDTQYF. The DNA for the CDR3 is TGTGCCAGCAGCTGGGGGACAGGGAACACAGATACGCAGTATTTT.

This clone was recorded once. This chain joins TRBV2 and TRBJ1-4, with 7 bases aligning to TRBD1. Germline V gene sequence: CDR1 SNHLY, CDR2 FYNNEI. The ends lost 6 bases at V and 4 bases at J; junction bases unmatched: 8. CDR3 length: 15 residues. This CDR3 is CASRENPGGNEKLFF. The CDR3 DNA sequence: TGTGCCAGCAGAGAAAATCCAGGGGGTAATGAAAAACTGTTTTTT.